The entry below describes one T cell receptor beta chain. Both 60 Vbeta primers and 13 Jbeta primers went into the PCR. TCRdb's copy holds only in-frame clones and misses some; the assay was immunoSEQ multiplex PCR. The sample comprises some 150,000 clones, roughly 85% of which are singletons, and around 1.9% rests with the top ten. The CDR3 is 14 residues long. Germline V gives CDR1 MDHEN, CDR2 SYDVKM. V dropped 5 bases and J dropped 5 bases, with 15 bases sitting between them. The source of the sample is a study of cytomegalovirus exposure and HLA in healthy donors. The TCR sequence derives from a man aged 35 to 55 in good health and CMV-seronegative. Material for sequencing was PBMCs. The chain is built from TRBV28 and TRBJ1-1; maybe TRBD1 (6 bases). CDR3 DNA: TGTGCCAGCAGTATCGCCGGGACATTAACTGAAGCTTTCTTT. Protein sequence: CASSIAGTLTEAFF.